The present T cell receptor (beta chain) was sequenced within a study of Ad26.COV2.S vaccination and SARS-CoV-2 variants. Treatment noted: 19 received Ad26.COV2.S at low or high dose, single or two shots; roughly 5 received placebo; per-sample allocation not given. Specimens were obtained on day 63 following the first vaccine or placebo injection. Germline lookup yields CDR1 SGHTS and CDR2 YDEGEE. J lost 2 bases, V lost 1 base, and 5 bases had no gene match. The CDR3 length is 17 residues. Measured with immunoSEQ multiplex PCR; TCRdb has only the in-frame clones, and not every one. The data show 200,000 to 250,000 clones, around 87% seen once.

The material sequenced was peripheral blood, taken in a trial of Ad26.COV2.S vaccine versus placebo. The gene calls are TRBV5-8 and TRBJ2-4, with TRBD2 matching 11 bases. The receptor was derived from a person between 18 and 60 years old who received the Ad26.COV2.S COVID-19 vaccine or a placebo. The CDR3 region is CASSLRLAGGSKNIQYF. CDR3 in DNA: TGTGCCAGCAGCTTGCGGCTAGCGGGGGGCTCCAAAAACATTCAGTACTTC.